This T cell receptor beta chain came from a study of CD8 T cells in Susac syndrome. Deletions cut 3 bases from V and 9 bases from J, with 12 bases between. CDR1 is DFQATT, CDR2 SNEGSKA, per germline (reference sequence). The CDR3 is made up of 12 amino acids. Reverse transcription of about 0.5 to 1 ug RNA used random hexamers. Amplification of TCR beta CDR3 by immunoSEQ multiplex PCR spanned 54 Vbeta and 13 Jbeta. TCRdb independently ran MiXCR on the immunoSEQ multiplex PCR reads; one entry per CDR3 protein. The sample includes some 300,000 distinct CDR3 sequences, about 91% of them seen just once. From blood CD8+ and CD4+ T cells, the TCR beta chain was sequenced. The multiple sclerosis controls consisted of treatment-naive patients with relapsing-remitting disease, either stable or active.

The sequence was obtained from a human donor with multiple sclerosis. This chain connects TRBV20-1 to TRBJ2-1; D unresolved. The sequenced sample was CD8+ T cells from PBMCs. CDR3 sequence reads: CSASRALSEQFF. CDR3 sequence (DNA): TGCAGTGCTAGTAGGGCCTTGAGTGAGCAGTTCTTC.